Described below is a single TCR beta chain sequence and its context. Its matching antigen is unknown. The PCR ran on 60 Vbeta and 13 Jbeta primers. Generated by immunoSEQ multiplex PCR, the TCRdb table keeps only in-frame clones and is missing some. The table has approximately 160,000 clones, around three quarters seen once; the top ten hold about 1.6%. This sample was included in a study of cytomegalovirus exposure and HLA in healthy donors. General study findings and limits: Through in vitro validation, a few CMV-associated chains were shown to be specific for CMV antigens. Earlier findings revealed that most TCR beta V segments proved productive either about 87% or about 30% of the time. HLA restriction was apparent for most CMV-associated TCR beta chains in a later analysis. Whilst most TCR sequences proved rare, a subset of public TCRs occurred across many donors.

Material: PBMCs. The receptor was isolated from a man in his forties in good health and CMV-seronegative.

CDR3 nucleotides: TGTGCCAGCAGCTCGCCGGACTACCCGACTACGCAGTATTTT. Its protein is CASSSPDYPTTQYF. V usage is TRBV7-3 and J usage is TRBJ2-3, with D maybe TRBD2 (6 bases). Germline V gene lookup returns CDR1 SGHTA and CDR2 FQGTGA. Deletions cut 4 bases from V and 8 bases from J, with 16 bases between. There are 14 residues in the CDR3.